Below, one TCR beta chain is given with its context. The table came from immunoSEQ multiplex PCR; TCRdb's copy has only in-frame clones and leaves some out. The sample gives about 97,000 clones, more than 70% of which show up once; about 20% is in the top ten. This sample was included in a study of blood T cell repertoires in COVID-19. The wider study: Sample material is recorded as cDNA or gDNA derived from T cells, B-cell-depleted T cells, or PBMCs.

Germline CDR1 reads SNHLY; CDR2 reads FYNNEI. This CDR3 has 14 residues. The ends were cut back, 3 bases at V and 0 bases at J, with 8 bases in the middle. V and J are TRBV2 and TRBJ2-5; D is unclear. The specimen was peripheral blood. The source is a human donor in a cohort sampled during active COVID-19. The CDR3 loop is CASSDGGHQETQYF. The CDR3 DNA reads TGTGCCAGCAGTGACGGCGGCCACCAAGAGACCCAGTACTTC.